This TCR beta chain was captured by sequencing in a study of CD8 T cells in ankylosing spondylitis (dated by TCRdb to 2016 to 2017). The study in broad terms: The study profiled T cell receptor beta repertoires in healthy donors and ankylosing spondylitis patients to find disease-linked TCR variants. The full study cohort comprised 25 ankylosing spondylitis patients and 110 or so healthy donors. Peripheral blood samples were taken, and synovial fluid was additionally collected from ankylosing spondylitis patients.

V and J are truncated by 3 bases and 7 bases respectively, leaving an intervening sequence of 12 bases. CDR1 DFQATT and CDR2 SNEGSKA are derived from the germline V gene (reference sequence). The CDR3 runs 12 amino acids, cysteine and phenylalanine included. The sequence is cut down to CDR3 DNA, 36 bases in frame from base 1. The instrument was an Illumina HiSeq 2500. Quantitative 5'-RACE with molecular barcodes was used to prepare TCR beta libraries. In the source study's methods: A new computational method, built on a probabilistic model of VDJ rearrangement, was used to identify disease-linked TCR variants. TCRdb reprocessed the public reads (quality trimming at Q25 with fastp, clone calling with MiXCR) and kept in-frame beta chains. Rows with a matching CDR3 protein are joined into one entry that keeps the most common DNA and genes. Here the V and J calls rest on TCRdb's processing, not on the authors' analysis. This sample lists about 420,000 distinct CDR3 sequences; about a fifth were detected once. The top ten constitute roughly 16% of the sample.

Overall results and qualifications from the work: Some motif variants had previously been reported in the synovial fluid and blood of reactive arthritis patients, which suggests shared mechanisms of disease initiation. The disease-linked clones were reported as significantly enriched in matched synovial fluid samples from ankylosing spondylitis patients. A TCR beta motif made up of under ten highly homologous amino acid variants appeared to be characteristic of blood from ankylosing spondylitis patients. The disease-linked clones showed a CD8+ phenotype and occurred at relatively low frequencies in peripheral blood.

As for this clonotype: Its antigen is still unknown. No base quality values were provided; no much bigger clone lies one nucleotide off.

The origin of this receptor is a male donor with ankylosing spondylitis. Sequencing input: blood, either unsorted or a sorted T cell fraction (not recorded which). The chain couples TRBV20-1 to TRBJ1-2; TRBD1 is possibly the D segment (5 matching bases). The DNA sequence reads TGCAGTGCTAGCGGGACGGTGGCTGGCTACACCTTC. Its translation reads: CSASGTVAGYTF.